The T cell receptor beta chain described here comes from a study of cytomegalovirus exposure and HLA in healthy donors. Primers included in the PCR were 60 Vbeta and 13 Jbeta primers. Produced via immunoSEQ multiplex PCR; TCRdb's table is partial and in-frame only. The repertoire holds about 60,000 clones, around 80% seen once, with less than 3% in the top ten. This sequence originates from a woman aged 30 to 39 in good health and CMV-seronegative. Material: PBMCs.

The CDR3 DNA follows: TGTGCCAGCAGCTTGGCTCCGGGACAGGGAGACTATGGCTACACCTTC. It is translated as CASSLAPGQGDYGYTF. The rearrangement links TRBV5-4 to TRBJ1-2, with 9 bases that match TRBD1. Germline V gene data show CDR1 as SGHNT and CDR2 as YYREEE (reference sequence). This CDR3 spans 16 amino acids. The V segment lost 0 bases and the J segment 3 bases; nucleotides outside the gene matches: 6.